These 8 T cell receptor beta chains were all obtained from the same sample, sequenced in a study of T cells in localized non-small cell lung cancer. Measured with immunoSEQ multiplex PCR; TCRdb has only the in-frame clones, and not every one. This sample yields 900 to 1,000 clones, of which more than 15% are seen a single time; approximately 9.9% belongs to the top ten. Source: normal lung tissue next to the tumor, taken before any cancer treatment. The receptor source for this set is a male donor older than 55 with stage II squamous cell lung carcinoma.

The sample holds a few counts of this clone. This chain links TRBV28 with TRBJ1-5; D is unresolved. The CDR3 has 13 amino acids. Trimming pared 8 bases from V and 2 bases from J, leaving 10 bases between. Looked up from germline, CDR1 is MDHEN and CDR2 is SYDVKM. The CDR3, as DNA: TGTGCCAGCGGTATAGAGGGCAATCAGCCCCAGCATTTT. This translates into CASGIEGNQPQHF.

Within the sample, this clone is medium-sized. The chain combines TRBV9 with TRBJ2-1, with a possible D match to TRBD2 (5 bases). The germline V and J ends were trimmed by 0 bases and 7 bases, with 14 bases remaining between them. The CDR3 totals 15 residues. Germline V gives CDR1 SGDLS, CDR2 YYNGEE. The CDR3 nucleotides read TGTGCCAGCAGCGTAGAAGCGGCCCTTGGGAATGAGCAGTTCTTC. Protein product: CASSVEAALGNEQFF.

The gene calls are TRBV29-1 and TRBJ1-1; the D is unclear. The V gene lost 3 bases and the J gene lost 0 bases, with 8 bases spanning the gap. Germline lookup yields CDR1 SQVTM and CDR2 ANQGSEA. This CDR3 comprises 13 residues. The CDR3 is CSVDRDLNTEAFF. The CDR3 DNA sequence: TGCAGCGTTGACCGGGATTTGAACACTGAAGCTTTCTTT.

This clone was counted between two and nine times. This sequence joins TRBV6-8 and TRBJ2-1; a weak D match, TRBD1 (6 bases). V shed 6 bases and J shed 7 bases, with 16 bases lying between them. Germline CDR1 is MNHGY and CDR2 is SAAAGT. This CDR3 is built from 14 residues. DNA of the CDR3: TGTGCCAGCAGGATAGGGCAGGGGAGAAATGAGCAGTTCTTC. Protein sequence: CASRIGQGRNEQFF.

The rearrangement joins TRBV29-1 to TRBJ2-1; 8 nucleotides align to TRBD1. This CDR3 comprises 16 residues. CDR1 is SQVTM and CDR2 is ANQGSEA in the germline V gene. Trimming cost V 0 bases and J 6 bases; bases outside gene matches: 10. CDR3 sequence: CSVEDWEDRAVNEQFF. In DNA form, the CDR3 reads TGCAGCGTTGAAGATTGGGAGGACAGGGCGGTCAATGAGCAGTTCTTC.

This clone was counted a few times. The J gene is TRBJ2-5, the V gene TRBV11-3; D is unresolved. Trimming left V 5 bases short and J 5 bases short, with 15 bases between. The germline V gene encodes CDR1 SGHNT and CDR2 YENEEA. The CDR3 runs 14 residues. CDR3 in amino acids: CASSPSYQGETQYF. Here the CDR3 DNA reads TGTGCCAGCAGCCCCAGCTACCAAGGGGAGACCCAGTACTTC.

On this clone itself: This sample includes further DNA sequences coding for the same CDR3. The V call is TRBV28, the J call TRBJ2-6; tentative D call: TRBD1 (6 bases). Trimming took 4 bases from V and 1 from J, leaving 11 bases between them. Germline CDR1 MDHEN, CDR2 SYDVKM. This CDR3 region has 16 residues. CDR3 region: CASSSPGQSGANVLTF. CDR3 DNA sequence: TGTGCCAGCAGTTCCCCCGGACAGTCTGGGGCCAACGTCCTGACTTTC.

This clone was seen once. The rearrangement joins TRBV28 to TRBJ2-7; D unresolved. CDR3 length: 14 residues. Germline loops: CDR1 MDHEN, CDR2 SYDVKM. V lost 4 bases and J lost 2, with 12 bases in between. The CDR3 region has the DNA TGTGCCAGCAGTTCGCGTAGCACCCCCTACGAGCAGTACTTC. The encoded protein is CASSSRSTPYEQYF.